This T cell receptor beta chain comes out of a study of T cells after yellow fever vaccination. TCRdb recomputed calls from the 5' RACE reads with MiXCR, one row per CDR3 protein. The repertoire holds approximately 250,000 distinct CDR3 sequences, with around 4.9% as singletons. The CDR3 is made up of 16 amino acids. Trimming stripped 0 bases from V and 4 bases from J, with 15 bases between. The germline gives CDR1 MGHRA, CDR2 YSYEKL. This clonotype was obtained from a man aged 18 to 29 who received the YFV17D yellow fever vaccine. V gene TRBV4-1 combines with J gene TRBJ1-2; maybe TRBD1 (5 bases). Specimen: CD4+ T cells sorted from PBMCs, collected on the day of the yellow fever booster vaccination. CDR3 amino acids: CASSQESRQRTYGYTF. In DNA form, the CDR3 reads TGCGCCAGCAGCCAAGAATCGAGACAGCGAACCTATGGCTACACCTTC.